The T cell receptor beta chain under discussion was sequenced for a study of blood T cell repertoires in COVID-19. Study details: T cells, B-cell-depleted T cells, or PBMCs provided the cDNA or gDNA that served as material.

TCRdb's copy holds only in-frame clones and misses some; the assay was immunoSEQ multiplex PCR. The data hold some 260,000 clones, with over 80% observed a single time. Seattle's cohort entered during active infection and was followed longitudinally. The CDR3 sequence is 15 residues long. Trimming removed 2 bases from V and 1 base from J, with 12 bases in between. CDR1 and CDR2 from the germline V gene are SGHKS and YYEKEE (reference sequence). This TCR was sampled from a woman aged 70-85 years with COVID-19, enrolled during active disease. Sequencing was done on a sample of peripheral blood. The rearrangement uses TRBV5-5 and TRBJ1-1; D gene ambiguous. The CDR3 DNA follows: TGTGCCAGCAGCTTCATCCGGGGTGGGAACACTGAAGCTTTCTTT. Residues: CASSFIRGGNTEAFF. Full variable domain (missing parts from reference TRBV5-5 and TRBJ1-1): DAGVTQSPTHLIKTRGQQVTLRCSPISGHKSVSWYQQVLGQGPQFIFQYYEKEERGRGNFPDRFSARQFPNYSSELNVNALLLGDSALYLCASSFIRGGNTEAFFGQGTRLTVV.